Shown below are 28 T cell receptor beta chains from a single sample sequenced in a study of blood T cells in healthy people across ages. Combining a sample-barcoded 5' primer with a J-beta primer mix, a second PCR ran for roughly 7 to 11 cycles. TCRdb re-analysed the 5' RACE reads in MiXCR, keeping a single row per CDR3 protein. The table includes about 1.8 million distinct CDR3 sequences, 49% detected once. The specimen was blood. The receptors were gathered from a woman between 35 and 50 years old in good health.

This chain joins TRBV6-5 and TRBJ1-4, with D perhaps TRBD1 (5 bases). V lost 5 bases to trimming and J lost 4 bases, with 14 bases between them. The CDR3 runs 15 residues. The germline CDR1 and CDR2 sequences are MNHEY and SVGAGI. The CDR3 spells CASSRGRVGNEKLFF. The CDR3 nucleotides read TGTGCCAGCAGTCGGGGGAGGGTTGGTAATGAAAAACTGTTTTTT.

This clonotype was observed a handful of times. CDR3 nucleotide sequence: TGTGCCAGCAGCCAGGATGACAGTAACTACGAGCAGTACTTC. Protein product: CASSQDDSNYEQYF. V is TRBV4-2 and J is TRBJ2-7; D might be TRBD1 (5 bases). Trimming left V 3 bases short and J 3 bases short, with 12 bases between. CDR3 length: 14 amino acids. Germline values: CDR1 LGHNA, CDR2 YNFKEQ.

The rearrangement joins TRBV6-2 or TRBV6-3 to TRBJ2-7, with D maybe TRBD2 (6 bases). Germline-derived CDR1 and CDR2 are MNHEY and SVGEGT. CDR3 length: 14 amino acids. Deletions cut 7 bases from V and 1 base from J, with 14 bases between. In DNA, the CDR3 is TGTGCCAGCAAAGACAGTGGGAGGTCCTACGAGCAGTACTTC. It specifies CASKDSGRSYEQYF.

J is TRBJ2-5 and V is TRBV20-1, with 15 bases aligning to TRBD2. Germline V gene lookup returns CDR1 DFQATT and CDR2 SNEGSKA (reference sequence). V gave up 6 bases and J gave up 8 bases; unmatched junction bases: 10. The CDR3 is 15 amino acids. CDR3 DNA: TGCAGTGCCCCCAGCGGGACTAGCGGGGGGCGAACCCAGTACTTC. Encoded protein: CSAPSGTSGGRTQYF.

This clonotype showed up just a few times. CDR3 amino acids: CASSVGRRDRVQETQYF. Written as DNA, the CDR3 is TGTGCCAGCAGCGTAGGGAGGCGGGACAGGGTACAAGAGACCCAGTACTTC. The rearrangement joins TRBV9 to TRBJ2-5; 9 bases match TRBD1. CDR1 and CDR2 (germline): SGDLS, YYNGEE. Losses at the gene ends were 0 bases for V and 2 bases for J; bases not matched to a gene: 8. The CDR3 sequence is 17 residues long.

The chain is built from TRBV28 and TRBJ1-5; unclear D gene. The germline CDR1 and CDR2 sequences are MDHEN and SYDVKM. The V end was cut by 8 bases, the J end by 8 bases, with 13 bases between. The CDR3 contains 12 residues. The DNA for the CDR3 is TGTGCCAGCCACTATGGGGTGGAGCCCCAGCATTTT. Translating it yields CASHYGVEPQHF.

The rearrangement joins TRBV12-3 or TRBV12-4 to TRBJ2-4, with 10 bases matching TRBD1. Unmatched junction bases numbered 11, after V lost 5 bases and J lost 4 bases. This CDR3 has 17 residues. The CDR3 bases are TGTGCCAGCAGTAGGGACAGGGGCCGTCTGATTAAAAACATTCAGTACTTC. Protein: CASSRDRGRLIKNIQYF.

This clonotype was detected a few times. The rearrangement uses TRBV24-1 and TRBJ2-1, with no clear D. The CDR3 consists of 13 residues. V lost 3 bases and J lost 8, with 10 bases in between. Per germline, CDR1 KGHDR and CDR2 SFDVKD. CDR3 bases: TGTGCCACCAGTGATCGGTTGGTGGATGAGCAGTTCTTC. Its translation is CATSDRLVDEQFF.

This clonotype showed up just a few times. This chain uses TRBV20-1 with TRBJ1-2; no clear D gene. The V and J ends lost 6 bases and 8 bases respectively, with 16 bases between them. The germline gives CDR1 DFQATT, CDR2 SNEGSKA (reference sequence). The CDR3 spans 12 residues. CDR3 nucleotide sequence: TGCAGTGCCCCTGGGCGTTACGGGGGCTACACCTTC. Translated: CSAPGRYGGYTF.

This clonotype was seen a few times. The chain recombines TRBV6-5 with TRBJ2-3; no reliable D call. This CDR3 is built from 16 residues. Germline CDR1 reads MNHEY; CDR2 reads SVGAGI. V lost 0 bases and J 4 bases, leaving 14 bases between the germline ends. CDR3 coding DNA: TGTGCCAGCAGTTACTCGAGAGGCGTAAGAGCAGATACGCAGTATTTT. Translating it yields CASSYSRGVRADTQYF.

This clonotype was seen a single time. The CDR3 DNA reads as TGTGCCAGCAGCGGGGGATCTCTCAGACCCCTCCACTTT. It specifies CASSGGSLRPLHF. The J gene is TRBJ1-6, the V gene TRBV7-2; D may be TRBD1 (5 bases). The CDR3 sequence is 13 residues long. Trimming shortened V by 5 bases and J by 12 bases, and 14 bases separated the two germline ends. The germline V gene encodes CDR1 SGHTA and CDR2 FQGNSA. Looking up the rest from reference TRBV7-2 and TRBJ1-6 gives the full variable domain: GAGVSQSPSNKVTEKGKDVELRCDPISGHTALYWYRQSLGQGLEFLIYFQGNSAPDKSGLPSDRFSAERTGGSVSTLTIQRTQQEDSAVYLCASSGGSLRPLHFGNGTRLTVT.

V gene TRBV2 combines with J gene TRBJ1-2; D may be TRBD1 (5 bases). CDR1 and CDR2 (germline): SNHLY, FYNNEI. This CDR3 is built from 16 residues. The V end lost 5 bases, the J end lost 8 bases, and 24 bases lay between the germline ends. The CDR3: CASSTYQTGTIGGYTF. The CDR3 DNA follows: TGTGCCAGCAGTACTTATCAAACCGGGACGATAGGAGGCTACACCTTC.

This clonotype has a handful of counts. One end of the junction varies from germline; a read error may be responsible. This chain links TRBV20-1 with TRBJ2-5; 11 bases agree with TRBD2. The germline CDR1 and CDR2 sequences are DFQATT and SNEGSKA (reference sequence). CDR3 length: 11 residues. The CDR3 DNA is TGCAGCGGGGGACTAGCGGAGACTCAGTACTTC. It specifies CSGGLAETQYF.

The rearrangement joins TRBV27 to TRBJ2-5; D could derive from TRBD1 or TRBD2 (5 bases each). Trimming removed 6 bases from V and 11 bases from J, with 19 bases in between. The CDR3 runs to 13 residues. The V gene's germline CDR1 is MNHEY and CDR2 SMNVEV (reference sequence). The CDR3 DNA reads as TGTGCCAGCAGCTATAATGAGGGGAATGAGCAGTACTTC. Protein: CASSYNEGNEQYF.

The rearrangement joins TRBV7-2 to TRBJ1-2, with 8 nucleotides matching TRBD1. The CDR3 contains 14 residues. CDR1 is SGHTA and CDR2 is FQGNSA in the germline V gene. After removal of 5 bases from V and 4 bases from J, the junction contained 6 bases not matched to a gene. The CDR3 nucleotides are TGTGCCAGCAGCCCAATGGACAGGGCCTATGGCTACACCTTC. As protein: CASSPMDRAYGYTF.

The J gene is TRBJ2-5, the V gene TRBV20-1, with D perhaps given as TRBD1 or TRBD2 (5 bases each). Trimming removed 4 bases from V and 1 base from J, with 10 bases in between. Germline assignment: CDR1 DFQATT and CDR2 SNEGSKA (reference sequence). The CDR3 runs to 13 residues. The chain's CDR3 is CSAIEGSQETQYF. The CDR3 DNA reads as TGCAGTGCTATTGAGGGGTCCCAAGAGACCCAGTACTTC.

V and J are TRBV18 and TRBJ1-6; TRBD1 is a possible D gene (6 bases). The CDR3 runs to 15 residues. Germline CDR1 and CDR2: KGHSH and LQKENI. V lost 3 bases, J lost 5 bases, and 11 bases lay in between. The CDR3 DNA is TGTGCCAGCTCACCCGACAGGCCCGATAATTCACCCCTCCACTTT. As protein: CASSPDRPDNSPLHF.

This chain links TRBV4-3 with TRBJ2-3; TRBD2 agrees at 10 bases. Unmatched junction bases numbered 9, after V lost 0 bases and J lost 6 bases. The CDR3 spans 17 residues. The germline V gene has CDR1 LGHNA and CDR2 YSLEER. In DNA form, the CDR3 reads TGCGCCAGCAGCCAAGACCCCCTAGCGGGGGAAGGGGATACGCAGTATTTT. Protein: CASSQDPLAGEGDTQYF.

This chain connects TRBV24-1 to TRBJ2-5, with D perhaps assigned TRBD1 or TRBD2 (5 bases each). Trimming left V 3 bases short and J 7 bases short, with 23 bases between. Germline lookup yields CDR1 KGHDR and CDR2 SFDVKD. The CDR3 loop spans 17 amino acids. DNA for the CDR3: TGTGCCACCAGTGATCCCCGAACCGGGACCACGAGTGGGACCCAGTACTTC. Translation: CATSDPRTGTTSGTQYF.

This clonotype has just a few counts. CDR3 bases: TGCAGTGCTAATGAGCGGGGGGCGAGGGAGACCCAGTACTTC. This sequence encodes CSANERGARETQYF. This sequence joins TRBV20-1 and TRBJ2-5, with 9 bases lining up with TRBD2. V lost 4 bases to trimming and J lost 5 bases; unmatched junction nucleotides: 8. The CDR3 loop spans 14 amino acids. Germline loops: CDR1 DFQATT, CDR2 SNEGSKA (reference sequence).

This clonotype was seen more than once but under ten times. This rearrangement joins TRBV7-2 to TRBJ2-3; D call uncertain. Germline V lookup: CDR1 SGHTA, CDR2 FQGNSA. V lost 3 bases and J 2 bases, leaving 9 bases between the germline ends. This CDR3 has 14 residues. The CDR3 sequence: CASSLPNPTDTQYF. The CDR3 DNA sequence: TGTGCCAGCAGCTTGCCAAATCCCACAGATACGCAGTATTTT.

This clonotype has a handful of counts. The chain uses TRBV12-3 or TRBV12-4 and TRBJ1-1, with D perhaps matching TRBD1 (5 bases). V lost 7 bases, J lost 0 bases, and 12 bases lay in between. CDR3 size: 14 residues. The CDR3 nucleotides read TGTGCCAGCAAAGCGGGGCACATGAACACTGAAGCTTTCTTT. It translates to CASKAGHMNTEAFF.

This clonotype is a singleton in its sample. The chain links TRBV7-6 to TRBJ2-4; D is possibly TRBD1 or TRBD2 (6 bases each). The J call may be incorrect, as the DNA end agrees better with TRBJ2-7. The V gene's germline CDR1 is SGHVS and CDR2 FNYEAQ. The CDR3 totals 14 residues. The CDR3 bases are TGTGCCAGCAGCTCCGTCGGGGGCGCCTACGAGCAGTACTTC. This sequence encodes CASSSVGGAYEQYF.

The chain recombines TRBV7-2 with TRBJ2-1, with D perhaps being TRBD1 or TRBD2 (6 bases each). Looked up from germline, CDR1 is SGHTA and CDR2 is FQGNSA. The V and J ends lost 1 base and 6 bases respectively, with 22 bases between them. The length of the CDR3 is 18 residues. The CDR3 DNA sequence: TGTGCCAGCAGCTTAGAGTTTAGCGGAGGCCTCAGGGGCAATGAGCAGTTCTTC. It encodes CASSLEFSGGLRGNEQFF.

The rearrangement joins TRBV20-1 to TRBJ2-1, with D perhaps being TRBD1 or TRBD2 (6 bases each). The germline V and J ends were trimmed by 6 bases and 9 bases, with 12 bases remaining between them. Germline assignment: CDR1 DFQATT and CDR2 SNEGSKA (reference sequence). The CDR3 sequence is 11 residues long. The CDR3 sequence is CSAEGGIEQFF. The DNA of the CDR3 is TGCAGTGCGGAAGGGGGGATTGAGCAGTTCTTC.

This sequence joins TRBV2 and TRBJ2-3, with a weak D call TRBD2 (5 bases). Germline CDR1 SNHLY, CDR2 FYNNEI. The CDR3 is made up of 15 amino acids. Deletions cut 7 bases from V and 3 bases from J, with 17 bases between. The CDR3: CASNPDPRGTDTQYF. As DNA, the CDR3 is TGTGCCAGCAACCCGGACCCTCGAGGGACAGATACGCAGTATTTT.

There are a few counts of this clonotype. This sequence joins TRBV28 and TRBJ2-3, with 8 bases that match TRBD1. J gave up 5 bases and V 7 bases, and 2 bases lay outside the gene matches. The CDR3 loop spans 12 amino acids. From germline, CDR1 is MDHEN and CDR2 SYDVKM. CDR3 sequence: CASITGGDTQYF. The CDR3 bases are TGTGCCAGCATAACAGGGGGAGATACGCAGTATTTT.

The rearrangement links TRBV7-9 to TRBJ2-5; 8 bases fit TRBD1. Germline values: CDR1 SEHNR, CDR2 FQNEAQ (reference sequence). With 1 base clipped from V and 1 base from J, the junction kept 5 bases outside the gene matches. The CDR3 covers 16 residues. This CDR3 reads CASSLVRTGSQETQYF. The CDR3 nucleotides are TGTGCCAGCAGCTTAGTTAGGACAGGGAGCCAAGAGACCCAGTACTTC. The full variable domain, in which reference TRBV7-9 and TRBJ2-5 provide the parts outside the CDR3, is DTGVSQNPRHKITKRGQNVTFRCDPISEHNRLYWYRQTLGQGPEFLTYFQNEAQLEKSRLLSDRFSAERPKGSFSTLEIQRTEQGDSAMYLCASSLVRTGSQETQYFGPGTRLLVL.